This TCR beta chain was retrieved from a study of patients and donors after allogeneic stem cell transplantation. TCRdb analysed the RT-PCR reads with MiXCR anew, one entry per CDR3 protein. The sample includes approximately 98,000 distinct CDR3 sequences, over 30% of them seen just once. CDR1 is SGHRS, CDR2 YFSETQ, per germline. This CDR3 region has 15 residues. V lost 4 bases and J lost 4, with 16 bases in between. This TCR came from a human donor who was either an allogeneic HSCT recipient or a stem cell or donor lymphocyte infusion donor (not recorded which). It is not recorded whose cells these are; they may come from a transplant donor. The specimen was blood, either unsorted or a sorted T cell fraction (not recorded which). The J gene is TRBJ2-3, the V gene TRBV5-1; no clear D. CDR3 sequence (DNA): TGCGCCAGCAGCCCTCTGGGTGGGCGACCAGATACGCAGTATTTT. Its protein is CASSPLGGRPDTQYF.